These 25 T cell receptor beta chains came from one sample sequenced in a study of OX40 agonist ivuxolimab in advanced cancers. Only in-frame clones appear in the TCRdb table, and some are missing; sequencing was by immunoSEQ multiplex PCR. The sample holds around 80,000 clones; just under 95% are singletons and the top ten take about 0.61%. The material sequenced was CD4+ or CD8+ T cells sorted from blood, taken in a trial of the OX40 agonist ivuxolimab. The receptors derive from an adult with an advanced solid tumor such as melanoma, head and neck, liver or kidney cancer.

The V gene is TRBV5-1, the J gene TRBJ1-4; 8 bases line up with TRBD1. J lost 3 bases, V lost 4 bases, and 2 bases had no gene match. This CDR3 has 14 amino acids. Germline values: CDR1 SGHRS, CDR2 YFSETQ. CDR3 nucleotide sequence: TGCGCCAGCAGCATGGGACAGGCTAATGAAAAACTGTTTTTT. This translates into CASSMGQANEKLFF.

The rearrangement joins TRBV6-5 to TRBJ1-4; no definite D call. The germline V and J ends were trimmed by 5 bases and 5 bases, with 9 bases remaining between them. The CDR3 totals 13 residues. Germline loops: CDR1 MNHEY, CDR2 SVGAGI. CDR3 in amino acids: CASSPSGNEKLFF. The CDR3 bases are TGTGCCAGCAGTCCCTCCGGGAATGAAAAACTGTTTTTT.

The chain links TRBV6-6 to TRBJ1-1; D unclear. CDR3 length equals 13 residues. V dropped 4 bases and J dropped 4 bases, with 10 bases sitting between them. Germline V lookup: CDR1 MNHNY, CDR2 SVGAGI (reference sequence). This CDR3 reads CASSFDWGTEAFF. CDR3 sequence (DNA): TGTGCCAGCAGTTTCGACTGGGGCACTGAAGCTTTCTTT.

CDR3 loop: CASGFTSGGPDSTDTQYF. The DNA for the CDR3 is TGTGCTAGTGGCTTCACTAGCGGGGGGCCCGATAGCACAGATACGCAGTATTTT. This sequence joins TRBV12-5 and TRBJ2-3; 12 nucleotides agree with TRBD2. The CDR3 extends over 18 amino acids. Trimming at V came to 6 bases and at J to 0 bases, leaving 10 bases not matched to a gene. Germline assignment: CDR1 LGHNT and CDR2 FRNRAP.

The chain uses TRBV30 and TRBJ1-1, with 10 bases lining up with TRBD1. CDR3 length: 13 amino acids. The junction had 8 bases not matched to a gene; V was cut back by 3 bases and J by 10 bases. Germline V CDR1 and CDR2: GTSNPN, SVGIG (reference sequence). CDR3 nucleotides: TGTGCCTGGAGCCCGGGACAGGGGCTGCGAGCTTTCTTT. Its translation is CAWSPGQGLRAFF.

The chain carries TRBV27 and TRBJ2-5; D gene unclear. Matching the DNA end better, TRBJ2-7 makes the J call doubtful. From germline, CDR1 is MNHEY and CDR2 SMNVEV (reference sequence). This CDR3 has 11 amino acids. In DNA form, the CDR3 reads TGTGCCAGCAGTTCTACCTACGAGCAGTACTTC. Translated: CASSSTYEQYF.

This clone has more than one count but fewer than ten. This chain joins TRBV6-5 and TRBJ1-6, with 9 bases identical to TRBD1. The CDR3 runs 14 residues. V lost 4 bases and J lost 7; bases outside the gene matches: 2. Germline CDR1 and CDR2: MNHEY and SVGAGI. The CDR3, as DNA: TGTGCCAGCAGTTCCGGGACAGGGAATTCACCCCTCCACTTT. Protein sequence: CASSSGTGNSPLHF.

The rearrangement joins TRBV5-4 to TRBJ1-2; D gene ambiguous. The CDR3 extends over 14 amino acids. Trimming took 4 bases from V and 4 from J, leaving 14 bases between them. In germline, CDR1 is SGHNT, CDR2 YYREEE (reference sequence). The CDR3 DNA reads TGTGCCAGCAGCCCGCGAAGGGAGAGCTATGGCTACACCTTC. As protein: CASSPRRESYGYTF.

V gene TRBV4-2 combines with J gene TRBJ2-5; 7 nucleotides agree with TRBD1. The germline V gene has CDR1 LGHNA and CDR2 YNFKEQ. The CDR3 consists of 18 residues. V shed 3 bases, J shed 2 bases, and the junction held 15 bases outside the gene matches. Here the CDR3 reads CASSHHPSAPGQQETQYF. In DNA, the CDR3 is TGTGCCAGCAGCCATCACCCTTCCGCCCCGGGACAGCAAGAGACCCAGTACTTC.

The chain employs TRBV21-1 and TRBJ1-1. TRBV21-1 is a recognized pseudogene. The CDR3 covers 16 residues. CDR3 coding DNA: TGTGCCAGCAGCAAAGGAGGGGGGCGCGGGAACACTGAAGCTTTCTTT. Its translation: CASSKGGGRGNTEAFF.

The rearrangement uses TRBV7-2 and TRBJ1-2, with 9 bases fitting TRBD1. The germline gives CDR1 SGHTA, CDR2 FQGNSA. The CDR3 covers 15 residues. V dropped 5 bases and J dropped 4; count of bases not matched to a gene: 8. This chain's CDR3 is CASSLGQGGTYGYTF. CDR3 nucleotides: TGTGCCAGCAGCCTGGGACAGGGTGGTACCTATGGCTACACCTTC.

The chain uses TRBV5-8 and TRBJ2-4, with 8 positions matching TRBD2. V gave up 4 bases and J gave up 6 bases; unmatched junction bases: 9. Germline loops: CDR1 SGHTS, CDR2 YDEGEE. This CDR3 has 15 residues. In nucleotides, the CDR3 is TGTGCCAGCAGCCGGGGCTCCGGGAGGGGAAACATTCAGTACTTC. This codes for CASSRGSGRGNIQYF. Using reference TRBV5-8 and TRBJ2-4 for the parts outside the CDR3, the full variable domain is EAGVTQSPTHLIKTRGQQATLRCSPISGHTSVYWYQQALGLGLQFLLWYDEGEERNRGNFPPRFSGRQFPNYSSELNVNALELEDSALYLCASSRGSGRGNIQYFGAGTRLSVL.

V and J are TRBV19 and TRBJ1-3; possible D gene TRBD1, 6 bases. The germline V gene has CDR1 LNHDA and CDR2 SQIVND (reference sequence). The CDR3 length is 15 residues. V was pared by 3 bases and J by 2 bases, with 11 bases between. CDR3 coding DNA: TGTGCCAGTAGTATTATTCCAGGGGCTGGAAACACCATATATTTT. This gives the protein CASSIIPGAGNTIYF.

The chain uses TRBV7-9 and TRBJ2-3, with D possibly being TRBD2 (5 bases). V gave up 2 bases and J gave up 5 bases, with 8 bases separating them. Germline values: CDR1 SEHNR, CDR2 FQNEAQ (reference sequence). This CDR3 has 13 residues. The CDR3 sequence is CASSLKAGDTQYF. DNA for the CDR3: TGTGCCAGCAGCTTAAAGGCGGGAGATACGCAGTATTTT.

The chain uses TRBV4-1 and TRBJ2-5, with no clear D. Between the trimmed V and J ends, which lost 0 bases and 5 bases, there was a span of 16 bases. The germline V gene has CDR1 MGHRA and CDR2 YSYEKL. The CDR3 spans 16 residues. CDR3 residues: CASSQDLGGLRETQYF. CDR3 DNA sequence: TGCGCCAGCAGCCAAGATCTCGGTGGGTTAAGGGAGACCCAGTACTTC.

The CDR3 sequence: CASSSNVGQASYEQYF. The CDR3, as DNA: TGCGCCAGCAGCTCAAACGTAGGACAGGCCTCCTACGAGCAGTACTTC. V and J are TRBV5-1 and TRBJ2-7; 7 bases match TRBD1. This CDR3 has 16 residues. Per the germline V gene, CDR1 is SGHRS and CDR2 is YFSETQ. Germline trimming cut 3 bases from V and 0 bases from J; bases unmatched to any gene: 9.

J is TRBJ2-5 and V is TRBV29-1; no definite D call. Germline loops: CDR1 SQVTM, CDR2 ANQGSEA. The CDR3 length is 12 residues. V was shortened by 7 bases and J by 4 bases, with 13 bases between the two germline ends. The CDR3 is CSASRQAETQYF. The CDR3 DNA reads as TGCAGCGCTTCGAGGCAGGCAGAGACCCAGTACTTC.

The genes are TRBV4-1 and TRBJ1-2; D remains unclear. CDR1 and CDR2 (germline): MGHRA, YSYEKL. The CDR3 has 15 residues. V lost 0 bases and J 4 bases, leaving 12 bases between the germline ends. This CDR3 reads CASSQDTRRTYGYTF. Here the CDR3 DNA reads TGCGCCAGCAGCCAAGATACTAGAAGGACCTATGGCTACACCTTC.

The chain joins TRBV6-1 to TRBJ1-1; 11 positions agree with TRBD1. With V trimmed by 4 bases and J by 2 bases, 9 bases remained unmatched. The CDR3 contains 17 residues. CDR1 is MNHNS, CDR2 SASEGT, per germline. CDR3 amino acids: CASSASGTGGFNTEAFF. The CDR3 nucleotides are TGTGCCAGCAGTGCCTCCGGGACAGGGGGTTTCAACACTGAAGCTTTCTTT.

The V and J genes are TRBV6-5 and TRBJ2-7, with a possible D match to TRBD1 (5 bases). The CDR3 covers 15 residues. V was shortened by 0 bases and J by 2 bases, with 11 bases between the two germline ends. Germline lookup yields CDR1 MNHEY and CDR2 SVGAGI. CDR3 nucleotides: TGTGCCAGCAGTTACTCGAGAGACAGAGCCTACGAGCAGTACTTC. It codes for CASSYSRDRAYEQYF.

This chain links TRBV19 with TRBJ2-7; the match to TRBD1 covers 7 bases. Germline trimming cut 5 bases from V and 4 bases from J; bases unmatched to any gene: 8. CDR3 length: 14 residues. Germline assignment: CDR1 LNHDA and CDR2 SQIVND (reference sequence). The CDR3 sequence: CASSAGDSRYEQYF. The CDR3 DNA reads TGTGCCAGTAGTGCCGGGGACAGTCGTTACGAGCAGTACTTC.

The chain uses TRBV2 and TRBJ2-2, with 8 bases fitting TRBD1. After removal of 5 bases from V and 5 bases from J, the junction contained 7 bases not matched to a gene. The CDR3 consists of 15 residues. CDR1 is SNHLY, CDR2 FYNNEI, per germline. The CDR3 nucleotides are TGTGCCAGCAGTTTTCAGGGGGCGCTGACCGGGGAGCTGTTTTTT. The encoded protein is CASSFQGALTGELFF.

This chain joins TRBV5-4 and TRBJ2-3, with 10 bases matching TRBD2. The V segment lost 0 bases and the J segment 6 bases; nucleotides outside the gene matches: 4. In germline, CDR1 is SGHNT, CDR2 YYREEE (reference sequence). There are 15 residues in the CDR3. The CDR3 here is CASSLGTSGRDTQYF. The CDR3 DNA is TGTGCCAGCAGCTTGGGGACTAGCGGAAGGGATACGCAGTATTTT.

This clone was detected a few times. The chain employs TRBV15 and TRBJ2-5; D is uncertain. Germline V gives CDR1 LNHNV, CDR2 YYDKDF (reference sequence). V shed 1 base and J shed 7 bases, with 10 bases lying between them. This CDR3 comprises 13 residues. The CDR3 coding sequence is TGTGCCACCAGCAGAGTGCTAGAAGGGACCCAGTACTTC. Residues: CATSRVLEGTQYF.

V usage is TRBV5-6 and J usage is TRBJ1-4; D may be TRBD1 (5 bases). The germline V and J ends were trimmed by 3 bases and 2 bases, with 11 bases remaining between them. Germline CDR1 is SGHDT and CDR2 is YYEEEE. The CDR3 totals 15 residues. CDR3 protein: CASSSLGGTNEKLFF. The CDR3 DNA follows: TGTGCCAGCAGCTCCCTCGGGGGGACTAATGAAAAACTGTTTTTT.